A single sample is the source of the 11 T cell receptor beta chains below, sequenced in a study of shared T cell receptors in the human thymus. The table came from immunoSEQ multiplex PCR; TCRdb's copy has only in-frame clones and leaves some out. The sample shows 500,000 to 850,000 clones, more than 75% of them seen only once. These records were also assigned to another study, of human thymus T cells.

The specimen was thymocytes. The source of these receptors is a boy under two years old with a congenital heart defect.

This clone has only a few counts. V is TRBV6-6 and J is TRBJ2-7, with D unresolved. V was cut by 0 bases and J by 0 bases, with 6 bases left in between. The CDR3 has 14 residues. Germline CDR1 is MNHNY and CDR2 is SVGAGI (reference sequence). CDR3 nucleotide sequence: TGTGCCAGCAGTTACTCTCGGGTCTCCTACGAGCAGTACTTC. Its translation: CASSYSRVSYEQYF.

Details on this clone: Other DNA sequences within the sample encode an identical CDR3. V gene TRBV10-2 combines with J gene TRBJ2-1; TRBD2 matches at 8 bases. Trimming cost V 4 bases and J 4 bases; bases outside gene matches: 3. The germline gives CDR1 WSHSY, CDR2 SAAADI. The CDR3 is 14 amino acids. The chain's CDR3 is CASSGGGRYNEQFF. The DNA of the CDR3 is TGCGCCAGCAGTGGCGGGGGGCGATACAATGAGCAGTTCTTC.

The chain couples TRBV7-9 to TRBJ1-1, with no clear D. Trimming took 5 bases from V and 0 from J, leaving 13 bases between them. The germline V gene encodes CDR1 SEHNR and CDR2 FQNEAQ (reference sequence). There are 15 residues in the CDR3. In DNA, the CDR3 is TGTGCCAGCAGCCCAGCGATACTTATGAACACTGAAGCTTTCTTT. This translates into CASSPAILMNTEAFF.

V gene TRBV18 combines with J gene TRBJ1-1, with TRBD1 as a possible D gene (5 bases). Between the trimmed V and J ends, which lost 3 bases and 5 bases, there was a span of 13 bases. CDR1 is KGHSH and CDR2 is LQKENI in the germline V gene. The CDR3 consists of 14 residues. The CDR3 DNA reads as TGTGCCAGCTCACCCCAGGGAACTGGGACTGAAGCTTTCTTT. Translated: CASSPQGTGTEAFF.

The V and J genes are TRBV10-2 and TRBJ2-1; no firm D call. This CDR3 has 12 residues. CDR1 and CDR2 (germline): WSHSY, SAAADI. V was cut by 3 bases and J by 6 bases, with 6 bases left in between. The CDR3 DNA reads TGCGCCAGCAGTGAAGTGGCCAATGAGCAGTTCTTC. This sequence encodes CASSEVANEQFF.

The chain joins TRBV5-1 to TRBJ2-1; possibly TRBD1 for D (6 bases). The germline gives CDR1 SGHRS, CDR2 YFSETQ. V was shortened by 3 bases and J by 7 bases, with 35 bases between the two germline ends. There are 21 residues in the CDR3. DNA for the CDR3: TGCGCCAGCAGCTCAGGTAATGTCCTCACAGGGTTAGGGGGATACTCGAATGAGCAGTTCTTC. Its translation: CASSSGNVLTGLGGYSNEQFF.

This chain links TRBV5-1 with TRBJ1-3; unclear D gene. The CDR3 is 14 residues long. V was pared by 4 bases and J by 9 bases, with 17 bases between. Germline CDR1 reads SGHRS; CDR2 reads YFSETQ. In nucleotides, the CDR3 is TGCGCCAGCAGCGGTGGGTGTTCGGAGGGCACCATATATTTT. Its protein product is CASSGGCSEGTIYF. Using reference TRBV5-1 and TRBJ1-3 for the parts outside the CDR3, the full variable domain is KAGVTQTPRYLIKTRGQQVTLSCSPISGHRSVSWYQQTPGQGLQFLFEYFSETQRNKGNFPGRFSGRQFSNSRSEMNVSTLELGDSALYLCASSGGCSEGTIYFGEGSWLTVV.

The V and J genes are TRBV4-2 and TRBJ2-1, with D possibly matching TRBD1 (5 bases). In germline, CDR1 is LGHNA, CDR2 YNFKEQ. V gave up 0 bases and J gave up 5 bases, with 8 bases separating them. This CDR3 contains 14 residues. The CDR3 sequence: CASSQDPGNNEQFF. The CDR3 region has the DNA TGTGCCAGCAGCCAAGATCCAGGGAACAATGAGCAGTTCTTC.

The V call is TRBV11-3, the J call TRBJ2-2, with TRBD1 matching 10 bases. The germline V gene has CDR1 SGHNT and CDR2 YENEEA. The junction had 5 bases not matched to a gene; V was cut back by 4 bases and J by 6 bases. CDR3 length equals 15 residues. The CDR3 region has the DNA TGTGCCAGCAGCTCCCGGGACAGGGGTGCCGGGGAGCTGTTTTTT. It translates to CASSSRDRGAGELFF.

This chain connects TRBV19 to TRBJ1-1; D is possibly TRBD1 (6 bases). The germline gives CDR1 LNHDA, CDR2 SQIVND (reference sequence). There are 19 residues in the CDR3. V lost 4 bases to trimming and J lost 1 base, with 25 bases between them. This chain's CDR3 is CASSNAPRPGHRRNTEAFF. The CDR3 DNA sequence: TGTGCCAGTAGTAACGCCCCCAGACCGGGACATCGAAGGAACACTGAAGCTTTCTTT.

CDR3 in amino acids: CASSSNDRDGQPQHF. CDR3 in DNA: TGTGCCAGCAGCTCCAACGACAGGGACGGTCAGCCCCAGCATTTT. The genes are TRBV5-6 and TRBJ1-5; 7 bases are shared with TRBD1. V trimming: 3 bases; J trimming: 6 bases; junction bases outside the gene matches: 9. The CDR3 has 15 amino acids. Germline V CDR1 and CDR2: SGHDT, YYEEEE.